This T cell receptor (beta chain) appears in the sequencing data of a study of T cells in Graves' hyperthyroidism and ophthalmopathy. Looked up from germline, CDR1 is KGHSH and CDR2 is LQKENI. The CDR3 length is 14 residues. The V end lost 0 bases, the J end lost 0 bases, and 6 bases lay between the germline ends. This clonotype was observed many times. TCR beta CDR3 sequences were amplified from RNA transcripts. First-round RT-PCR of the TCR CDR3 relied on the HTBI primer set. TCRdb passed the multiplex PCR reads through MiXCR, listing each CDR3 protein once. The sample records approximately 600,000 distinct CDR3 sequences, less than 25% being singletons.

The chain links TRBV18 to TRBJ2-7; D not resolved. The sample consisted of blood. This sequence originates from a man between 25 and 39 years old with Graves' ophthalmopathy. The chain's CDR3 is CASSPPVNSYEQYF. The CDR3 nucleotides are TGTGCCAGCTCACCACCGGTCAACTCCTACGAGCAGTACTTC.